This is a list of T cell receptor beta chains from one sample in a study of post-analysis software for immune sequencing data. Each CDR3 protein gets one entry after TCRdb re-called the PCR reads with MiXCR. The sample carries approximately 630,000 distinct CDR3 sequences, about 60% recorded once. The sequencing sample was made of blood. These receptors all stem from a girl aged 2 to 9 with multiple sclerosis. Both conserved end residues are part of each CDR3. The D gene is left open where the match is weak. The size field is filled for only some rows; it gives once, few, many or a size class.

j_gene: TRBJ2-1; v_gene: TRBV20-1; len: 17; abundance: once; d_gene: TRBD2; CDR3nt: TGCAGTGCTCAGACTAGCCAGGGAGTCGTCTCCTACAATGAGCAGTTCTTC; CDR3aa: CSAQTSQGVVSYNEQFF
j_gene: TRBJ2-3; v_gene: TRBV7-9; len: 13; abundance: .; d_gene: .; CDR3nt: TGTGCCAGCAGTCGGGTCTACACAGATACGCAGTATTTT; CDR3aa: CASSRVYTDTQYF
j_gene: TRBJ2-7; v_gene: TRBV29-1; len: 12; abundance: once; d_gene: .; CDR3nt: TGCAGCGTGGTGACTGGACCCTACGAGCAGTACTTC; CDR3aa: CSVVTGPYEQYF
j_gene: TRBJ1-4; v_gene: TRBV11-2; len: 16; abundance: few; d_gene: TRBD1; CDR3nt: TGTGCCAGCAGCCGAGGGGCCAAGGGGGCGCATGTAAAACTGTTTTTT; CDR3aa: CASSRGAKGAHVKLFF
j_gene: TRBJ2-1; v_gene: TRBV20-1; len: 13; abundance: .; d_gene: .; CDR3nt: TGCAGTGCGTGGACTACCACCTACAATGAGCAGTTCTTC; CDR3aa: CSAWTTTYNEQFF
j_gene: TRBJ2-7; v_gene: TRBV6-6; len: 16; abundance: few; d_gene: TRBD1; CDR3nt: TGTGCCAGCCGACCGGGACAGGGAACGTTATCCTACGAGCAGTACTTC; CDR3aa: CASRPGQGTLSYEQYF
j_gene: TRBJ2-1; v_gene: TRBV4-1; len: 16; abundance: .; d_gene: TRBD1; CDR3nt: TGCGCCAGCAGCCCAGTCCCGGGACAGGGTAAGAATGAGCAGTTCTTC; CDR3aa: CASSPVPGQGKNEQFF
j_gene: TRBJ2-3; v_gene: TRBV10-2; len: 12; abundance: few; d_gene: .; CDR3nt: TGCGCCAGCAGGGGAATCACAGATACGCAGTATTTT; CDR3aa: CASRGITDTQYF
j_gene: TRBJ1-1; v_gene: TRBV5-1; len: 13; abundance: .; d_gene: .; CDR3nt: TGCGCCAGCCAGGACAGCCCGAACACTGAAGCTTTCTTT; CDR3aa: CASQDSPNTEAFF
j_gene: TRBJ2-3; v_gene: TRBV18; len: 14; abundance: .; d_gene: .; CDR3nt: TGTGCCAGCTCACCGGCGGTTAGCACAGATACGCAGTATTTT; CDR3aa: CASSPAVSTDTQYF
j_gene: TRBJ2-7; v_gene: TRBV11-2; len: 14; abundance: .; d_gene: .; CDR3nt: TGTGCCAGCAGCGTAAGGTCCCTAGCGAACGAGCAGTACTTC; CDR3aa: CASSVRSLANEQYF
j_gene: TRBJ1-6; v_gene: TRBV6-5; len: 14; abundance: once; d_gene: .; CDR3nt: TGTGCCAGCACTAGGAGCTCCTATAATTCACCCCTCCACTTT; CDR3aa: CASTRSSYNSPLHF
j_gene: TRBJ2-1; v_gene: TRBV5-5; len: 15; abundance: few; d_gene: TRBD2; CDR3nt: TGTGCCAGCAGCTTTATCACTAGCGGTTACAATGAGCAGTTCTTC; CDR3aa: CASSFITSGYNEQFF
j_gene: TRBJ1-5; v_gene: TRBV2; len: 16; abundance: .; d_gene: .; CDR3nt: TGTGCCAGCAGTGAAGGGGGGGGACGGGGAGGACAGCCCCAGCATTTT; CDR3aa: CASSEGGGRGGQPQHF
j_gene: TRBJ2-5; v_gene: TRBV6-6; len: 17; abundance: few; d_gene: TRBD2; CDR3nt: TGTGCCAGCAGTTACTCGTTGGCGGGAGAATCGGGAGAGACCCAGTACTTC; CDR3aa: CASSYSLAGESGETQYF
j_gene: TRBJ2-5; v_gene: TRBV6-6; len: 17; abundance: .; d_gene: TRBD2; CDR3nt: TGTGCCAGCAGTTCTCGACTAGCGGGGGGCTTCCAAGAGACCCAGTACTTC; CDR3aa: CASSSRLAGGFQETQYF
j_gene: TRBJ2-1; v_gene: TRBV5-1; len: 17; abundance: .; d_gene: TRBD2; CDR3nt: TGCGCCAGCAGCTTGGCCAGACTAGCGGGAGTCTACAATGAGCAGTTCTTC; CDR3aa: CASSLARLAGVYNEQFF
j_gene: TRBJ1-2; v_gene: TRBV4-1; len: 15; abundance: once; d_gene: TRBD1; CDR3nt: TGCGCCAGCAGCCAAGATTCGGGACAGGTATATGGCTACACCTTC; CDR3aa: CASSQDSGQVYGYTF
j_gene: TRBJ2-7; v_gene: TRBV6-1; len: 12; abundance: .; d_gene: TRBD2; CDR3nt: TGTCAGATCCGGGACTACGGGAACGAGCAGTACTTC; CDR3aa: CQIRDYGNEQYF
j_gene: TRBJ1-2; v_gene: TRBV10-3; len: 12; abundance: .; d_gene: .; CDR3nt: TGTGCCATCAGTGAACAACGTTATGGCTACACCTTC; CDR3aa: CAISEQRYGYTF
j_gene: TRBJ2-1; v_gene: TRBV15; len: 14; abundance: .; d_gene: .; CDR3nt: TGTGCCACCAGCAGAGATCCCAACGGCAATGAGCAGTTCTTC; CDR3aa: CATSRDPNGNEQFF
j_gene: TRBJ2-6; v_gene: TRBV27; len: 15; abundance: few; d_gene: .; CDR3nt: TGTGCCAGCAGTTTAAGCCTCTCTGGGGCCAACGTCCTGACTTTC; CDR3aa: CASSLSLSGANVLTF
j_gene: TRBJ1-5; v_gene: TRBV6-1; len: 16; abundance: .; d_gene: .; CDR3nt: TGTGCCAGCAGTGAAATTCGGGGGTTAAGCAATCAGCCCCAGCATTTT; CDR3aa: CASSEIRGLSNQPQHF
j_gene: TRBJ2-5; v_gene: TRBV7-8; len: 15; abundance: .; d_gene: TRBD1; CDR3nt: TGTGCCAGCAAAAGCCGGGACAGCCTGCAAGAGACCCAGTACTTC; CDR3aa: CASKSRDSLQETQYF
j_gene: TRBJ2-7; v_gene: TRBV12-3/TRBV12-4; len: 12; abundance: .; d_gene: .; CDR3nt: TGTGCCAGCAGTTTAACACTCTACGAGCAGTACTTC; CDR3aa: CASSLTLYEQYF
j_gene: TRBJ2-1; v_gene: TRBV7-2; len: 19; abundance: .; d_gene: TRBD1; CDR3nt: TGTGCCAGCAGCCCATGGGACAGGGGGGGAAGACAGTCCTACAATGAGCAGTTCTTC; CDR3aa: CASSPWDRGGRQSYNEQFF
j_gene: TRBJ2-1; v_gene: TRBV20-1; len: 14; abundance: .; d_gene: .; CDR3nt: TGCAGTGCTAGGCGTTTCATGGGATACAATGAGCAGTTCTTC; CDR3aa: CSARRFMGYNEQFF